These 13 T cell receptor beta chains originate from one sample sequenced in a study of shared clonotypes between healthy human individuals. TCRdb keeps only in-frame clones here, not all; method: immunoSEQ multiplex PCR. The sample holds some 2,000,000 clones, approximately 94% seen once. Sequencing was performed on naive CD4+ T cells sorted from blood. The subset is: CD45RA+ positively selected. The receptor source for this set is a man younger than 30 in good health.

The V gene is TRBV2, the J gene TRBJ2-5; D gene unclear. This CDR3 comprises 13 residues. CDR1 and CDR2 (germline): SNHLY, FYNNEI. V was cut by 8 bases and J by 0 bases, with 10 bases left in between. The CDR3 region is CASYWGYQETQYF. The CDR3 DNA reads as TGTGCCAGCTACTGGGGTTACCAAGAGACCCAGTACTTC.

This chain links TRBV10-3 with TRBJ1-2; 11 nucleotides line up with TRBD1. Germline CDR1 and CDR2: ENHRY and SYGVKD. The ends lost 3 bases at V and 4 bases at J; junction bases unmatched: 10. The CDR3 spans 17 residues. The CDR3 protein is CAISDWDRGLSGYGYTF. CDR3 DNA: TGTGCCATCAGTGATTGGGACAGGGGGTTGAGCGGCTATGGCTACACCTTC.

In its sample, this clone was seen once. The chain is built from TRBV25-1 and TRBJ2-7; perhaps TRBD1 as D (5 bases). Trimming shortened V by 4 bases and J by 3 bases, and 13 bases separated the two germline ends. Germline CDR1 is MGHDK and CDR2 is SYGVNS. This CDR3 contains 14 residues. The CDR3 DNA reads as TGTGCCAGCAGTGGCCTGACAGCTTTCTACGAGCAGTACTTC. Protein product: CASSGLTAFYEQYF.

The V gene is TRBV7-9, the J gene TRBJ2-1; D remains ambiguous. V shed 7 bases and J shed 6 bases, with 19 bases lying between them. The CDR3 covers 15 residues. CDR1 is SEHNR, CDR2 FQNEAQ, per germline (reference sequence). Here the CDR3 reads CASTTGSDFSNEQFF. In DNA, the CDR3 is TGTGCCAGCACCACCGGTTCGGATTTTAGCAATGAGCAGTTCTTC.

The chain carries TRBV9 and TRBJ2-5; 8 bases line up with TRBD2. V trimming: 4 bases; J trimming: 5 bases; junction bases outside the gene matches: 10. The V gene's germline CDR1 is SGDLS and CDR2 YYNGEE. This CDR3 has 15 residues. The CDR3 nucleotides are TGTGCCAGCAGCCTCGGGGGGGAGCCTTGGGAGACCCAGTACTTC. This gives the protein CASSLGGEPWETQYF.

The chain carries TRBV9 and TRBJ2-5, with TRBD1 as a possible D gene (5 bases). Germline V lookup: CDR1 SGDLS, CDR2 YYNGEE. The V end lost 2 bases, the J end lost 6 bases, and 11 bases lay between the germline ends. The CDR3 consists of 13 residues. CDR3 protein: CASSVEQGKTQYF. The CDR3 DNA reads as TGTGCCAGCAGCGTCGAGCAGGGAAAGACCCAGTACTTC.

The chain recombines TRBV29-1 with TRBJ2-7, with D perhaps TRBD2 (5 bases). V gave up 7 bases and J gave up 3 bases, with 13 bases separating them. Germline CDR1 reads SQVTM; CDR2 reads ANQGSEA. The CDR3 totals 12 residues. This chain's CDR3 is CSARDQNYEQYF. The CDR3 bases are TGCAGCGCCCGGGATCAAAACTACGAGCAGTACTTC.

The CDR3: CASSPERRPGYTF. In DNA, the CDR3 is TGCGCCAGCAGCCCGGAGCGGCGGCCCGGCTACACCTTC. V and J are TRBV4-1 and TRBJ1-2, with D unclear. There are 13 residues in the CDR3. The V gene's germline CDR1 is MGHRA and CDR2 YSYEKL. Trimming took off 4 bases at V and 8 bases at J, with 14 bases between the two ends.

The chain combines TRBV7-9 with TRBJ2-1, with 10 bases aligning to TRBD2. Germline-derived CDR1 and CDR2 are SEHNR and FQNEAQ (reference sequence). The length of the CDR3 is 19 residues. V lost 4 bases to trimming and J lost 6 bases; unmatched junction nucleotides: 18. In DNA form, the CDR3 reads TGTGCCAGCAGCTCCCCGACTAGCGGGCAAGCGGTTGGAGTCAATGAGCAGTTCTTC. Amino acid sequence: CASSSPTSGQAVGVNEQFF.

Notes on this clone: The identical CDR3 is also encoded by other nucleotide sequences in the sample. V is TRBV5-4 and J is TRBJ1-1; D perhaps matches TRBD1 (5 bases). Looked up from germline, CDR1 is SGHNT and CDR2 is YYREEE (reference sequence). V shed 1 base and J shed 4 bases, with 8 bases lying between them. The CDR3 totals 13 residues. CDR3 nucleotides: TGTGCCAGCAGCTTGCCGGGGGTCACTGAAGCTTTCTTT. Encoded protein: CASSLPGVTEAFF.

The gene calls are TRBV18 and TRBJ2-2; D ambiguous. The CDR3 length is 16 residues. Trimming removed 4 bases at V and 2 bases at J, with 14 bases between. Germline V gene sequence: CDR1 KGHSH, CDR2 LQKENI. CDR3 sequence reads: CASSQTQLTNTGELFF. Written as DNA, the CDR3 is TGTGCCAGCTCACAGACTCAACTTACTAACACCGGGGAGCTGTTTTTT.

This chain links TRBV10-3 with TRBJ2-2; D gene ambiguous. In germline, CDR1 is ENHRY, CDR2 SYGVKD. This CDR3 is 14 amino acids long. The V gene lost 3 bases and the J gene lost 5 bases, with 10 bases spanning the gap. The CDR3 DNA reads TGTGCCATCAGTGATGGTCCGAGTACCGGGGAGCTGTTTTTT. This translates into CAISDGPSTGELFF.

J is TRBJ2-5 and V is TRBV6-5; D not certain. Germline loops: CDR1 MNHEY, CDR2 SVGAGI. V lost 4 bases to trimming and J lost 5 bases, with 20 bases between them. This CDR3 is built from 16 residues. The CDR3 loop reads CASSSQPPSVMETQYF. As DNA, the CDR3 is TGTGCCAGCAGTTCCCAACCCCCGTCGGTGATGGAGACCCAGTACTTC.